Below, one T cell receptor (beta chain) is given with its context. These data come from a study of regulatory and conventional T cells in breast cancer. Germline V lookup: CDR1 SEHNR, CDR2 FQNEAQ (reference sequence). The V and J ends lost 5 bases and 6 bases respectively, with 13 bases between them. CDR3 length equals 13 residues. One entry per CDR3 protein, called by TCRdb with MiXCR from the PCR reads. This sample has under 20,000 distinct CDR3 sequences, with more than 30% found just once. This chain links TRBV7-9 with TRBJ1-2, with D perhaps TRBD1 (5 bases). Sequenced input: conventional T cells from blood. This sequence originates from a female donor in good health. CDR3 protein: CASSLGTADGYTF. CDR3 sequence (DNA): TGTGCCAGCAGCCTCGGGACTGCCGATGGCTACACCTTC.